This TCR beta chain was documented in a study of T-cell reconstitution after alpha-beta-depleted transplantation in children. Molecular barcoding with unique molecular identifiers was used for the TCRbeta library. Via MiXCR, TCRdb re-called the PCR reads, giving one row per CDR3 protein. The sample lists tens of thousands of distinct CDR3 sequences, 9.5% to 13% occurring once. Trimming stripped 7 bases from V and 6 bases from J, with 10 bases between. The CDR3 sequence is 12 residues long. CDR1 and CDR2 from the germline V gene are SNHLY and FYNNEI. This clonotype was detected ten times or more. The starting material was PBMCs from the stem cell graft donor, obtained from the stem cell graft. This clonotype was obtained from a human donor who donated a stem cell graft to a child with chronic granulomatous disease. V and J are TRBV2 and TRBJ2-1; D is uncertain. DNA of the CDR3: TGTGCCAGCATTACGGGCTTCAATGAGCAGTTCTTC. The encoded protein is CASITGFNEQFF.